These 21 T cell receptor beta chains share one sample of origin, sequenced in a study of PD-L1 blockade in urothelial cancer. Measured with immunoSEQ multiplex PCR; TCRdb has only the in-frame clones, and not every one. Of almost 30,000 clones listed, 70% to 90% are singletons. The source material was PBMCs, sampled around atezolizumab (anti-PD-L1) treatment. Receptors originate from a man aged 50-60 years with urothelial cancer.

About this clone itself: A junction boundary mismatches the germline segment, possibly from a read error. The chain combines TRBV7-7 with TRBJ2-7, with 7 nucleotides matching TRBD1. The CDR3 is made up of 15 amino acids. Germline V lookup: CDR1 SSHAT, CDR2 FNYEAQ (reference sequence). Here the CDR3 reads CASSLADRDIDEQYF. CDR3 nucleotide sequence: TGTGCTAGCAGCTTAGCCGACAGGGATATCGACGAGCAGTACTTC.

J is TRBJ2-6 and V is TRBV29-1; 7 bases line up with TRBD2. V shed 0 bases and J 0 bases; nucleotides not matched to a gene: 5. The CDR3 runs to 17 residues. Germline loops: CDR1 SQVTM, CDR2 ANQGSEA. In DNA, the CDR3 is TGCAGCGTTGAAGAAGGGGAGGGACTCTCTGGGGCCAACGTCCTGACTTTC. As protein: CSVEEGEGLSGANVLTF.

The rearrangement joins TRBV30 to TRBJ2-7; 12 nucleotides align to TRBD1. The length of the CDR3 is 14 residues. Germline CDR1 reads GTSNPN; CDR2 reads SVGIG (reference sequence). V trimming: 8 bases; J trimming: 8 bases; junction bases outside the gene matches: 13. Here the CDR3 reads CAGRTGTGGSQQYF. DNA for the CDR3: TGTGCCGGACGGACCGGGACAGGGGGCTCCCAGCAGTACTTC.

This chain joins TRBV7-8 and TRBJ1-5; 7 bases are shared with TRBD1. Trimming cost V 1 base and J 3 bases; bases outside gene matches: 6. Germline V gene data show CDR1 as SGHVS and CDR2 as FQNEAQ. This CDR3 spans 16 amino acids. CDR3 bases: TGTGCCAGCAGCTTAGTAGGGGGACAGCTCAATCAGCCCCAGCATTTT. Amino acid sequence: CASSLVGGQLNQPQHF.

This clone was found once. The chain combines TRBV9 with TRBJ1-5; the match to TRBD1 covers 7 bases. The CDR3 runs 19 residues. V gave up 1 base and J gave up 0 bases; unmatched junction bases: 13. From germline, CDR1 is SGDLS and CDR2 YYNGEE. The CDR3 DNA follows: TGTGCCAGCAGCGTAAGGGATCAGGGGGGCGGGTATAGCAATCAGCCCCAGCATTTT. It is translated as CASSVRDQGGGYSNQPQHF.

The V call is TRBV27, the J call TRBJ1-3, with D possibly matching TRBD1 (5 bases). In germline, CDR1 is MNHEY, CDR2 SMNVEV (reference sequence). V lost 6 bases, J lost 2 bases, and 17 bases lay in between. The CDR3 runs 16 residues. The CDR3 nucleotides read TGTGCCAGCAGCCAACTGCGCCCAGGGCCTGGAAACACCATATATTTT. As protein: CASSQLRPGPGNTIYF.

The rearrangement uses TRBV5-1 and TRBJ2-1; TRBD1 agrees at 9 bases. The CDR3 totals 15 residues. V was pared by 6 bases and J by 8 bases, with 12 bases of the junction left unmatched. From germline, CDR1 is SGHRS and CDR2 YFSETQ. The CDR3 sequence is CASMGQGWAGDEQFF. The CDR3 DNA is TGCGCCAGCATGGGACAGGGATGGGCCGGGGATGAGCAGTTCTTC.

The genes are TRBV23-1 and TRBJ2-7; possible D gene TRBD1, 6 bases. TRBV23-1 is flagged as an ORF with uncertain function. Trimming stripped 4 bases from V and 2 bases from J, with 18 bases between. CDR3 length: 16 residues. Written as DNA, the CDR3 is TGCGCCAGCAGTCGCTCGCCTAGACAGGATACCTACGAGCAGTACTTC. Its protein product is CASSRSPRQDTYEQYF.

CDR3 amino acids: CASSFGTGTNTEAFF. The CDR3 bases are TGTGCCAGCAGCTTTGGGACAGGGACCAACACTGAAGCTTTCTTT. J is TRBJ1-1 and V is TRBV5-4; 9 nucleotides line up with TRBD1. There are 15 residues in the CDR3. CDR1 SGHNT and CDR2 YYREEE come from the germline V gene (reference sequence). Unmatched junction bases numbered 4, after V lost 2 bases and J lost 2 bases. Complete variable domain (other parts from reference TRBV5-4 and TRBJ1-1): ETGVTQSPTHLIKTRGQQVTLRCSSQSGHNTVSWYQQALGQGPQFIFQYYREEENGRGNFPPRFSGLQFPNYSSELNVNALELDDSALYLCASSFGTGTNTEAFFGQGTRLTVV.

The rearrangement links TRBV5-6 to TRBJ1-5; D uncertain. The V gene's germline CDR1 is SGHDT and CDR2 YYEEEE. V lost 0 bases and J lost 3, with 10 bases in between. The length of the CDR3 is 15 residues. The CDR3 sequence is CASSLGRGINQPQHF. The DNA of the CDR3 is TGTGCCAGCAGCTTGGGTCGGGGTATCAATCAGCCCCAGCATTTT.

The rearrangement links TRBV18 to TRBJ2-5, with 7 bases aligning to TRBD2. J lost 1 base, V lost 4 bases, and 6 bases had no gene match. This CDR3 is 15 amino acids long. Looked up from germline, CDR1 is KGHSH and CDR2 is LQKENI. This chain's CDR3 is CASSLVSGVQETQYF. Here the CDR3 DNA reads TGTGCCAGCTCACTGGTCAGCGGGGTCCAAGAGACCCAGTACTTC.

The rearrangement joins TRBV27 to TRBJ2-1; 15 positions agree with TRBD2. Germline V gene sequence: CDR1 MNHEY, CDR2 SMNVEV (reference sequence). After removal of 5 bases from V and 2 bases from J, the junction contained 10 bases not matched to a gene. The CDR3 covers 19 residues. In nucleotides, the CDR3 is TGTGCCAGCAGTCCCTCCGGGACTAGCGGGAGGCTAGCCTACAATGAGCAGTTCTTC. Translated: CASSPSGTSGRLAYNEQFF.

CDR3 in DNA: TGCGCCAGCAGCCAAGAGGAACTAGCGAACTACGAGCAGTACTTC. This codes for CASSQEELANYEQYF. The chain links TRBV4-3 to TRBJ2-7; TRBD2 aligns across 7 bases. The germline V gene has CDR1 LGHNA and CDR2 YSLEER. Trimming took 0 bases from V and 3 from J; bases not matched to a gene: 5. The CDR3 length is 15 residues.

This chain joins TRBV7-9 and TRBJ1-4; 7 positions agree with TRBD1. V was clipped by 2 bases and J by 3 bases; unmatched bases: 3. The CDR3 totals 15 residues. The germline gives CDR1 SEHNR, CDR2 FQNEAQ (reference sequence). CDR3 loop: CASSLFGTANEKLFF. The CDR3 coding sequence is TGTGCCAGCAGCTTATTCGGGACAGCTAATGAAAAACTGTTTTTT.

The rearrangement links TRBV5-1 to TRBJ2-4, with a tentative D call TRBD1 (6 bases). This CDR3 has 12 residues. Trimming took off 6 bases at V and 14 bases at J, with 18 bases between the two ends. Germline values: CDR1 SGHRS, CDR2 YFSETQ. The CDR3, as DNA: TGCGCCAGCACCCACTCGTCAGGGGTAAAGTACTTC. Encoded protein: CASTHSSGVKYF.

This clone was seen once. The V gene is TRBV6-5, the J gene TRBJ2-7, with 9 bases matching TRBD1. Trimming at V came to 7 bases and at J to 1 base, leaving 8 bases not matched to a gene. The CDR3 is 15 residues long. CDR1 MNHEY and CDR2 SVGAGI come from the germline V gene. CDR3 nucleotide sequence: TGTGCCAGCAACAAAGCCGGGACAGGGTCCTACGAGCAGTACTTC. Translated, it gives CASNKAGTGSYEQYF.

The rearrangement joins TRBV5-4 to TRBJ2-7, with 7 bases fitting TRBD2. Germline values: CDR1 SGHNT, CDR2 YYREEE (reference sequence). The CDR3 runs 14 residues. V trimming: 4 bases; J trimming: 2 bases; junction bases outside the gene matches: 6. In DNA, the CDR3 is TGTGCCAGCAGCCCCGGGACTAACGCCTACGAGCAGTACTTC. Translated: CASSPGTNAYEQYF.

This rearrangement joins TRBV7-9 to TRBJ2-1; perhaps TRBD2 as D (5 bases). Trimming removed 4 bases at V and 0 bases at J, with 7 bases between. The CDR3 has 14 residues. Germline V gene data show CDR1 as SEHNR and CDR2 as FQNEAQ (reference sequence). CDR3 DNA: TGTGCCAGCAGCTCACTAGTCTCCTACAATGAGCAGTTCTTC. It codes for CASSSLVSYNEQFF.

The V call is TRBV5-8, the J call TRBJ1-1; tentative D call: TRBD1 (5 bases). CDR3 size: 16 residues. Germline CDR1 is SGHTS and CDR2 is YDEGEE. The V and J ends lost 7 bases and 0 bases respectively, with 19 bases between them. This chain's CDR3 is CASGGANSKMNTEAFF. In DNA, the CDR3 is TGTGCCAGCGGTGGGGCGAACAGCAAGATGAACACTGAAGCTTTCTTT.

V and J are TRBV28 and TRBJ2-5; TRBD2 matches at 13 bases. The trim removed 5 bases at V and 0 bases at J, leaving 6 bases unmatched. The germline V gene encodes CDR1 MDHEN and CDR2 SYDVKM. The CDR3 has 17 residues. The CDR3 sequence is CASSTGLAGKYQETQYF. CDR3 DNA: TGTGCCAGCAGTACGGGACTAGCGGGAAAGTACCAAGAGACCCAGTACTTC.

The genes are TRBV7-9 and TRBJ2-1, with D perhaps TRBD2 (7 bases). Germline values: CDR1 SEHNR, CDR2 FQNEAQ (reference sequence). Trimming cost V 4 bases and J 5 bases, with 21 bases left between them. This CDR3 is built from 17 residues. This CDR3 is CASSSMGGGSFDNEQFF. CDR3 nucleotides: TGTGCCAGCAGCTCCATGGGGGGCGGGAGCTTCGACAATGAGCAGTTCTTC.